The present entry profiles one TCR beta chain with its context. The sample originates from a study of blood T cell repertoires in COVID-19. Participants were aged roughly 18 to 90 years, lived in around 25 US areas, and enrolled virtually. Produced via immunoSEQ multiplex PCR; TCRdb's table is partial and in-frame only. Of 180,000 or so clones in the sample, approximately 80% are singletons; the top ten hold around 10%. Germline V gene sequence: CDR1 SNHLY, CDR2 FYNNEI. Trimming pared 8 bases from V and 2 bases from J, leaving 7 bases between. The CDR3 runs 13 residues. The sequence was obtained from a man aged 50 to 59 who had recovered from COVID-19. V usage is TRBV2 and J usage is TRBJ2-6, with TRBD2 as a possible D gene (5 bases). The sequencing sample was made of PBMCs or T cells enriched from blood (not recorded which). The CDR3, as DNA: TGTGCCAGCTTCGGGGCTGGGGCCAACGTCCTGACTTTC. Its translation is CASFGAGANVLTF.